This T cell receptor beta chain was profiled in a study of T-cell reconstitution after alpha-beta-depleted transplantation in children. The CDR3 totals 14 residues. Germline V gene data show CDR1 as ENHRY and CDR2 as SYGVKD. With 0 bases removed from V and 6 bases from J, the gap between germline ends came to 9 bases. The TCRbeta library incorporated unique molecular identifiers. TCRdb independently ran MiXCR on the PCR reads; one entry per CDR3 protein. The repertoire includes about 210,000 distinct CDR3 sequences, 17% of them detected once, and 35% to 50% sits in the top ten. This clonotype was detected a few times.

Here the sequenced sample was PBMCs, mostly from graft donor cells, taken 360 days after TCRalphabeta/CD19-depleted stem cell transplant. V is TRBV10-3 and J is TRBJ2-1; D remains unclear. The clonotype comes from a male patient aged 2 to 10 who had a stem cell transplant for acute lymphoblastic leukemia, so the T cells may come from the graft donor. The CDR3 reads CAISESETPNEQFF. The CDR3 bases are TGTGCCATCAGTGAGTCGGAGACCCCCAATGAGCAGTTCTTC.